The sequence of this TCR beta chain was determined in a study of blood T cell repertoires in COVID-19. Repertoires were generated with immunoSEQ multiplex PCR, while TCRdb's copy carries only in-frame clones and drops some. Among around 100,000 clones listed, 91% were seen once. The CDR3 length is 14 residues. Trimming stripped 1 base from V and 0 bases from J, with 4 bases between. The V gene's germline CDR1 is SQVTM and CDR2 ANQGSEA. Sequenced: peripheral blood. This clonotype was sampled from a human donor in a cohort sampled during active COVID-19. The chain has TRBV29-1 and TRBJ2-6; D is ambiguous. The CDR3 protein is CSVEVGSGANVLTF. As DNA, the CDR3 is TGCAGCGTTGAAGTCGGCTCTGGGGCCAACGTCCTGACTTTC.